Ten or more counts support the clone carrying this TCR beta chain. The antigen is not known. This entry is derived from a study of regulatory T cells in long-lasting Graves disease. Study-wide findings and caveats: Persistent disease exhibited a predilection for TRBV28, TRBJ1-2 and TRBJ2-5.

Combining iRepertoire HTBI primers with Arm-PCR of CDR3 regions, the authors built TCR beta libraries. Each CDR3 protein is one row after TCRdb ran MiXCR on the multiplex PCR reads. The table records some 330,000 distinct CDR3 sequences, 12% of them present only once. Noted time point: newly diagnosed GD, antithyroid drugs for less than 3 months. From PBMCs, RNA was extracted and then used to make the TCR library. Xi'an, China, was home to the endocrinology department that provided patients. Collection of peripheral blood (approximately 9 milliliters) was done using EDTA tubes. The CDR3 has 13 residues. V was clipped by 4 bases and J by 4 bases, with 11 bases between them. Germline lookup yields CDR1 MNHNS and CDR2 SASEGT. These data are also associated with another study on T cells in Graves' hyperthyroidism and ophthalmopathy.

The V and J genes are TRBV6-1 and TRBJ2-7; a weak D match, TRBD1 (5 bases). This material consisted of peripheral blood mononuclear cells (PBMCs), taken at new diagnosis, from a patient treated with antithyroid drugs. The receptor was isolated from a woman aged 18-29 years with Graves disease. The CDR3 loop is CASSARTSYEQYF. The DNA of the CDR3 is TGTGCCAGCAGTGCCCGGACATCTTACGAGCAGTACTTC.